These 30 T cell receptor beta chains originate from one sample sequenced in a study of early T cells in non-severe SARS-CoV-2 infection. One entry per CDR3 protein results from TCRdb running MiXCR on the 5' RACE reads. The table records 68,000 or so distinct CDR3 sequences, 9% to 15% of them present only once. Sequenced material: whole blood. All receptors derive from an adult who was a healthcare worker with PCR-confirmed SARS-CoV-2 infection or an uninfected control (not recorded which).

This clonotype was counted between two and nine times. This sequence joins TRBV29-1 and TRBJ2-7; D is uncertain. The CDR3 has 11 amino acids. Per the germline V gene, CDR1 is SQVTM and CDR2 is ANQGSEA. The V gene lost 4 bases and the J gene lost 7 bases, with 11 bases spanning the gap. CDR3 bases: TGCAGCGTTGCCCATTCGGCTGAGCAGTACTTC. Amino acid sequence: CSVAHSAEQYF.

Comments on this clonotype: Germline is not matched at one junction end, which may reflect a read error. This sequence joins TRBV11-2 and TRBJ2-7, with D hard to call. Germline-derived CDR1 and CDR2 are SGHAT and FQNNGV. This CDR3 contains 12 residues. CDR3 nucleotides: TGTGCCAGCAGCAGGGATTCCTACGGGCAGTACTTC. Residues: CASSRDSYGQYF.

The CDR3 DNA follows: TGTGCCAGCAGCTCGGCCTTCCAAGCAGATACGCAGTATTTT. Protein product: CASSSAFQADTQYF. The rearrangement joins TRBV5-4 to TRBJ2-3; D ambiguous. V was clipped by 3 bases and J by 4 bases, with 12 bases between them. The CDR3 extends over 14 amino acids. Germline V gives CDR1 SGHNT, CDR2 YYREEE (reference sequence).

This clonotype was seen many times. The chain carries TRBV3-1 and TRBJ1-5; the match to TRBD1 covers 9 bases. Germline trimming cut 5 bases from V and 6 bases from J; bases unmatched to any gene: 8. The length of the CDR3 is 15 residues. The germline CDR1 and CDR2 sequences are LGHDT and YNNKEL (reference sequence). The chain's CDR3 is CASSVTTGGGQPQHF. The CDR3 DNA is TGTGCCAGCAGCGTAACGACAGGGGGTGGTCAGCCCCAGCATTTT.

V usage is TRBV7-6 and J usage is TRBJ2-7; D possibly corresponds to TRBD1 (5 bases). CDR1 and CDR2 (germline): SGHVS, FNYEAQ. V was pared by 1 base and J by 0 bases, with 10 bases between. There are 15 residues in the CDR3. The CDR3 coding sequence is TGTGCCAGCAGCTTAGAGGCAGGGCACTCCTACGAGCAGTACTTC. Translating it yields CASSLEAGHSYEQYF.

This clonotype was picked up a small number of times. The V call is TRBV5-1, the J call TRBJ2-2, with D possibly matching TRBD1 (6 bases). V was pared by 6 bases and J by 5 bases, with 17 bases between. Germline V lookup: CDR1 SGHRS, CDR2 YFSETQ. CDR3 length: 15 residues. The DNA of the CDR3 is TGCGCCAGCACATCAGTACAGGGATCAACCGGGGAGCTGTTTTTT. Its protein product is CASTSVQGSTGELFF. The full variable domain, completed using reference TRBV5-1 and TRBJ2-2, is KAGVTQTPRYLIKTRGQQVTLSCSPISGHRSVSWYQQTPGQGLQFLFEYFSETQRNKGNFPGRFSGRQFSNSRSEMNVSTLELGDSALYLCASTSVQGSTGELFFGEGSRLTVL.

At least ten counts were recorded for this clonotype. The genes are TRBV7-9 and TRBJ2-7; weak D call: TRBD2 (6 bases). From germline, CDR1 is SEHNR and CDR2 FQNEAQ (reference sequence). With 2 bases removed from V and 11 bases from J, the gap between germline ends came to 10 bases. CDR3 length: 11 amino acids. CDR3 in DNA: TGTGCCAGCAGCTTATTGGGGGAGGAGTACTTC. Protein product: CASSLLGEEYF.

The V gene is TRBV7-2, the J gene TRBJ1-3, with D unresolved. The CDR3 has 16 residues. Trimming pared 2 bases from V and 0 bases from J, leaving 11 bases between. Germline V CDR1 and CDR2: SGHTA, FQGNSA. The chain's CDR3 is CASSLLGGNSGNTIYF. Here the CDR3 DNA reads TGTGCCAGCAGCTTATTGGGAGGGAACTCTGGAAACACCATATATTTT.

The chain recombines TRBV12-3 or TRBV12-4 with TRBJ2-7; 7 positions agree with TRBD1. The CDR3 extends over 12 amino acids. J lost 3 bases, V lost 5 bases, and 1 base had no gene match. The CDR3 nucleotides read TGTGCCAGCAGTAGGACAGGCTACGAGCAGTACTTC. Amino acids: CASSRTGYEQYF.

This clonotype has just a few counts. This chain connects TRBV9 to TRBJ2-2, with D unclear. Looked up from germline, CDR1 is SGDLS and CDR2 is YYNGEE. V gave up 3 bases and J gave up 3 bases, with 6 bases separating them. CDR3 length equals 13 residues. CDR3 in DNA: TGTGCCAGCAGCGCAGTATACACCGGGGAGCTGTTTTTT. Its protein is CASSAVYTGELFF.

This clonotype appeared a few times. This chain joins TRBV20-1 and TRBJ2-3; 9 bases are a match to TRBD2. Looked up from germline, CDR1 is DFQATT and CDR2 is SNEGSKA (reference sequence). Losses at the gene ends were 6 bases for V and 1 base for J; bases not matched to a gene: 8. This CDR3 comprises 15 residues. In DNA form, the CDR3 reads TGCAGTGCAGCCCTCGCGGGGGGGCGCACAGATACGCAGTATTTT. Protein: CSAALAGGRTDTQYF.

This clonotype was picked up a small number of times. The chain recombines TRBV7-9 with TRBJ1-1, with D unclear. Germline CDR1 SEHNR, CDR2 FQNEAQ (reference sequence). The CDR3 covers 11 residues. Trimming stripped 8 bases from V and 4 bases from J, with 8 bases between. CDR3 region: CASSVVTEAFF. CDR3 sequence (DNA): TGTGCCAGCTCGGTGGTCACTGAAGCTTTCTTT.

This clonotype was detected only a few times. The chain uses TRBV7-8 and TRBJ1-5; TRBD1 matches at 7 bases. The trim removed 2 bases at V and 2 bases at J, leaving 9 bases unmatched. Germline loops: CDR1 SGHVS, CDR2 FQNEAQ. The CDR3 contains 17 residues. This CDR3 reads CASSLYPPGQGNQPQHF. In nucleotides, the CDR3 is TGTGCCAGCAGCTTATACCCCCCCGGACAGGGCAATCAGCCCCAGCATTTT.

This clonotype was observed a handful of times. V usage is TRBV6-1 and J usage is TRBJ2-1; D could derive from TRBD1 or TRBD2 (7 bases each). V dropped 6 bases and J dropped 0 bases, with 12 bases sitting between them. Germline CDR1 reads MNHNS; CDR2 reads SASEGT. The CDR3 sequence is 15 residues long. As DNA, the CDR3 is TGTGCCAGCAGCACAGGGGAGGGCTCCTACAATGAGCAGTTCTTC. It translates to CASSTGEGSYNEQFF.

The rearrangement joins TRBV27 to TRBJ2-1; 7 nucleotides line up with TRBD1. V dropped 3 bases and J dropped 4; count of bases not matched to a gene: 6. The CDR3 is 15 amino acids. The germline V gene has CDR1 MNHEY and CDR2 SMNVEV (reference sequence). The DNA for the CDR3 is TGTGCCAGCAGTTTCGGGACAGCCTCATACAATGAGCAGTTCTTC. As protein: CASSFGTASYNEQFF.

The table lists this clonotype with many counts. J is TRBJ1-4 and V is TRBV5-5; D is unclear. Germline CDR1 reads SGHKS; CDR2 reads YYEKEE (reference sequence). V was cut by 1 base and J by 0 bases, with 7 bases left in between. The CDR3 loop spans 15 amino acids. The CDR3 DNA sequence: TGTGCCAGCAGCTTGATCGGGACAACTAATGAAAAACTGTTTTTT. Its protein product is CASSLIGTTNEKLFF.

This clonotype was recorded at least ten times. The gene calls are TRBV12-3 or TRBV12-4 and TRBJ2-2; 10 positions match TRBD2. The ends lost 6 bases at V and 1 base at J; junction bases unmatched: 5. The CDR3 sequence is 16 residues long. The CDR3 reads CASSRSGGMNTGELFF. The CDR3 nucleotides are TGTGCCAGCAGCCGTAGCGGGGGGATGAACACCGGGGAGCTGTTTTTT.

This clonotype was observed many times. CDR3 DNA: TGTGCCATCAGTGGGGACGACAGAAACACCATATATTTT. Translating it yields CAISGDDRNTIYF. The rearrangement joins TRBV10-3 to TRBJ1-3; possibly TRBD1 for D (5 bases). V dropped 4 bases and J dropped 5 bases, with 9 bases sitting between them. Germline V gene data show CDR1 as ENHRY and CDR2 as SYGVKD. The CDR3 is 13 residues long.

This clonotype was picked up a small number of times. V gene TRBV7-2 combines with J gene TRBJ2-5; 10 nucleotides align to TRBD1. The CDR3 spans 17 residues. V dropped 5 bases and J dropped 4; count of bases not matched to a gene: 13. Germline-derived CDR1 and CDR2 are SGHTA and FQGNSA. CDR3 sequence (DNA): TGTGCCAGCAGCCCGCCATACGGGACAGGGGATTTAGAGACCCAGTACTTC. Translated: CASSPPYGTGDLETQYF. Using reference TRBV7-2 and TRBJ2-5 for the parts outside the CDR3, the full variable domain is GAGVSQSPSNKVTEKGKDVELRCDPISGHTALYWYRQSLGQGLEFLIYFQGNSAPDKSGLPSDRFSAERTGGSVSTLTIQRTQQEDSAVYLCASSPPYGTGDLETQYFGPGTRLLVL.

This chain links TRBV29-1 with TRBJ1-2; D not resolved. This CDR3 is built from 10 residues. Germline V gene data show CDR1 as SQVTM and CDR2 as ANQGSEA. The germline V and J ends were trimmed by 8 bases and 6 bases, with 10 bases remaining between them. Here the CDR3 reads CSFGVHGYTF. DNA of the CDR3: TGCAGCTTTGGGGTACATGGCTACACCTTC.

This clonotype was recorded at least ten times. This chain uses TRBV5-6 with TRBJ2-3; D gene unclear. Deletions cut 5 bases from V and 4 bases from J, with 8 bases between. In germline, CDR1 is SGHDT, CDR2 YYEEEE. The CDR3 extends over 12 amino acids. CDR3 in DNA: TGTGCCAGCAGTTCTCTCCCAGATACGCAGTATTTT. Its translation: CASSSLPDTQYF.

This clonotype was seen only a few times. The V call is TRBV7-2, the J call TRBJ2-7; 9 positions match TRBD1. Losses at the gene ends were 5 bases for V and 3 bases for J; bases not matched to a gene: 8. CDR1 and CDR2 (germline): SGHTA, FQGNSA. The CDR3 length is 15 residues. The CDR3 DNA sequence: TGTGCCAGCAGCCCCGTGGGACAGGGTTACTACGAGCAGTACTTC. Translated, it gives CASSPVGQGYYEQYF.

J is TRBJ2-1 and V is TRBV6-6; TRBD2 matches 14 bases. This CDR3 contains 18 residues. After removal of 2 bases from V and 8 bases from J, the junction contained 11 bases not matched to a gene. Germline loops: CDR1 MNHNY, CDR2 SVGAGI (reference sequence). The CDR3 DNA reads TGTGCCAGCAGTTACCGACTAGCGGGGGGGAGTGGTTTACATGAGCAGTTCTTC. Its protein product is CASSYRLAGGSGLHEQFF.

The V gene is TRBV3-1, the J gene TRBJ2-7; 10 bases are shared with TRBD1. There are 16 residues in the CDR3. From germline, CDR1 is LGHDT and CDR2 YNNKEL (reference sequence). The J segment lost 4 bases and the V segment lost 4 bases, leaving 10 bases of the junction unmatched. CDR3: CASSRPGTGERYEQYF. CDR3 nucleotide sequence: TGTGCCAGCAGCCGACCGGGGACAGGGGAACGGTACGAGCAGTACTTC.

In its sample, this clonotype was seen a few times. This sequence joins TRBV7-8 and TRBJ1-1; no reliable D call. Trimming removed 2 bases from V and 10 bases from J, with 14 bases in between. Germline V gene data show CDR1 as SGHVS and CDR2 as FQNEAQ. CDR3 length: 13 residues. CDR3 protein: CASSLRDMEGAFF. CDR3 DNA sequence: TGTGCCAGCAGCTTACGAGATATGGAGGGAGCTTTCTTT.

V usage is TRBV11-2 and J usage is TRBJ1-6; possible D gene TRBD1, 6 bases. V was shortened by 1 base and J by 13 bases, with 23 bases between the two germline ends. The CDR3 is 17 residues long. Germline CDR1 and CDR2: SGHAT and FQNNGV. The CDR3 sequence: CASSLARENRVEVPLHF. DNA for the CDR3: TGTGCCAGCAGCTTAGCCCGCGAAAACAGGGTCGAGGTGCCCCTCCACTTT.

The V gene is TRBV7-9, the J gene TRBJ1-6; a weak D match, TRBD1 (6 bases). In germline, CDR1 is SEHNR, CDR2 FQNEAQ (reference sequence). This CDR3 is built from 11 residues. V dropped 5 bases and J dropped 14 bases, with 10 bases sitting between them. The CDR3 DNA reads as TGTGCCAGCAGCCTCCAGGGGTCCCTCCACTTT. Protein: CASSLQGSLHF.

The chain joins TRBV7-2 to TRBJ2-5, with 16 bases that match TRBD2. The CDR3 runs 19 residues. J was trimmed by 5 bases and V by 4 bases; bases with no gene match: 13. The germline V gene encodes CDR1 SGHTA and CDR2 FQGNSA. The CDR3 DNA follows: TGTGCCAGCAGCTCCTGGGGACTAGCGGGGGGGCCTGAACGTGAGACCCAGTACTTC. It specifies CASSSWGLAGGPERETQYF.

The chain carries TRBV3-1 and TRBJ2-7; no firm D call. Germline V lookup: CDR1 LGHDT, CDR2 YNNKEL (reference sequence). The CDR3 is made up of 14 amino acids. Deletions cut 0 bases from V and 3 bases from J, with 9 bases between. The CDR3 bases are TGTGCCAGCAGCCAAGATCGGGCAGTCTACGAGCAGTACTTC. It encodes CASSQDRAVYEQYF.

This clonotype was picked up many times. The chain links TRBV7-2 to TRBJ1-2; the match to TRBD1 covers 7 bases. The CDR3 length is 13 residues. With V trimmed by 8 bases and J by 5 bases, 8 bases remained unmatched. Germline values: CDR1 SGHTA, CDR2 FQGNSA. The CDR3 sequence is CASPTGSGYGYTF. The CDR3 coding sequence is TGTGCCAGCCCGACAGGGAGTGGGTATGGCTACACCTTC.